The following is a T cell receptor (beta chain) sequence with its context. Its target is unknown. Given a much more abundant clone one base away, this may be a read error. These data come from a study of T cell repertoires in cytomegalovirus infection. Study-wide context: Carrying CMV and the relevant HLA type showed in public TCR beta signatures.

The CDR3 sequence is 15 residues long. Germline V CDR1 and CDR2: SGHVS, FNYEAQ. Whole-study results and caveats: There were carriers of CMV plus the relevant HLA, and cumulative public TCR beta family frequency identified them. Ex vivo, HLA-C-restricted CMV-specific TCR beta clonotypes prevailed over the rest of the response.

One entry per CDR3 protein results from TCRdb running MiXCR on the reads. Here the sample spans hundreds of thousands of distinct CDR3 sequences, roughly 30% being singletons. The clonotype originates from a human donor in good health (CMV status not recorded). Some clones in this sample may be carry-over from other donors' samples. Material: cultured CD8+ T cells from PBMCs, obtained from culture after CMV antigen stimulation. The gene calls are TRBV7-6 and TRBJ1-1; D call uncertain. The CDR3 bases are TGTGCCAACAGCTTAGATGTTTACGCAAACACTGAAGCTTTCTTT. Its protein product is CANSLDVYANTEAFF.